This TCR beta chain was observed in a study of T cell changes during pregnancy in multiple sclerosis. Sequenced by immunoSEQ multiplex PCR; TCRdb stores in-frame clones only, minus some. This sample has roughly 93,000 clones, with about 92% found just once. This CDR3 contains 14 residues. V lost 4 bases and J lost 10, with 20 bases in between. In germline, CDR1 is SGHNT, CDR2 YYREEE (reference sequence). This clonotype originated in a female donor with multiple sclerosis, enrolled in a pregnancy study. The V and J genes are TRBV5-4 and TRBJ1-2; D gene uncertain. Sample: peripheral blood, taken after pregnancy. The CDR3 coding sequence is TGTGCCAGCAGCCTAGAGATGTCCCAACGCAACTACACCTTC. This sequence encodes CASSLEMSQRNYTF. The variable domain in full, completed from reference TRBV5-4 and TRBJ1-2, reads ETGVTQSPTHLIKTRGQQVTLRCSSQSGHNTVSWYQQALGQGPQFIFQYYREEENGRGNFPPRFSGLQFPNYSSELNVNALELDDSALYLCASSLEMSQRNYTFGSGTRLTVV.